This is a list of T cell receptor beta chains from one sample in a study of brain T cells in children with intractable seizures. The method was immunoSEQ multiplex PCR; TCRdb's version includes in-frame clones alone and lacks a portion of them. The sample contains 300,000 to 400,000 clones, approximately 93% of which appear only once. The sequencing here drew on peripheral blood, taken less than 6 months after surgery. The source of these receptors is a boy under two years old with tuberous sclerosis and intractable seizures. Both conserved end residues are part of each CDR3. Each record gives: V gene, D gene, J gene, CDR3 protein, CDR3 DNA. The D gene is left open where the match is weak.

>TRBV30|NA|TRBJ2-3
CAWSVSTDTQYF
TGTGCCTGGAGTGTAAGCACAGATACGCAGTATTTT
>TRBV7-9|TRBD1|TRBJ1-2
CASSATGGAYGYTF
TGTGCCAGCAGCGCAACAGGGGGCGCCTATGGCTACACCTTC
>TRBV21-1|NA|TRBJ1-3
CASSSGRGGNTIYF
TGTGCCAGCAGCTCGGGCAGGGGGGGAAACACCATATATTTT
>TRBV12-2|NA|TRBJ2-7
CASRFKLTGPYEQYF
TGTGCAAGTCGCTTTAAATTGACAGGGCCTTACGAGCAGTACTTC
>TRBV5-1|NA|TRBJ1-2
CASSLDRRYGYTF
TGCGCCAGCAGCTTGGACAGAAGATATGGCTACACCTTC
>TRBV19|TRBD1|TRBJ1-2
CASSILTGQGVFGYTF
TGTGCCAGTAGTATATTGACGGGACAGGGGGTTTTTGGCTACACCTTC
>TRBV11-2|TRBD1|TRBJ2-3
CASSPLGTGVPDTQYF
TGTGCCAGCAGCCCGCTTGGGACAGGGGTACCAGATACGCAGTATTTT
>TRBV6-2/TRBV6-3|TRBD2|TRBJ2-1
CASSSSGGLYNEQFF
TGTGCCAGCAGTTCTAGCGGGGGGCTCTACAATGAGCAGTTCTTC
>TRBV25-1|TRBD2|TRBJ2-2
CASSSGSNTGELFF
TGTGCCAGCTCTAGCGGGTCAAACACCGGGGAGCTGTTTTTT
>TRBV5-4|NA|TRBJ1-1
CASSFSDIYTEAFF
TGTGCCAGCAGCTTCTCGGACATCTACACTGAAGCTTTCTTT